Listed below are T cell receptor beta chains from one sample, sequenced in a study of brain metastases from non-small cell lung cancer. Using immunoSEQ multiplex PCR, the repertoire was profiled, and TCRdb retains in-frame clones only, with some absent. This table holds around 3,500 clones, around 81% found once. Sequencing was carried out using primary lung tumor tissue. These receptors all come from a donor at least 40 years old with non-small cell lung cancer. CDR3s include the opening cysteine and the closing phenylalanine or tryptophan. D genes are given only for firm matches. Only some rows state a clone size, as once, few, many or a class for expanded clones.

CDR3: CAWSPVGLGVTYTF
DNA: TGTGCCTGGAGTCCTGTAGGGCTGGGGGTAACCTACACCTTC
J: TRBJ1-2
V: TRBV30
size: -
length: 14
D: -

CDR3: CASQDTSSYNEQFF
DNA: TGTGCCAGTCAAGACACGAGCTCCTACAATGAGCAGTTCTTC
J: TRBJ2-1
V: TRBV28
size: -
length: 14
D: -

CDR3: CASKSSEQPQHF
DNA: TGTGCCAGCAAGTCGTCCGAGCAGCCCCAGCATTTT
J: TRBJ1-5
V: TRBV6-6
size: few
length: 12
D: -

CDR3: CASSLGGFAGELFF
DNA: TGTGCCAGCAGCTTAGGAGGTTTCGCCGGGGAGCTGTTTTTT
J: TRBJ2-2
V: TRBV5-4
size: once
length: 14
D: -

CDR3: CASTRAGASNYGYTF
DNA: TGTGCCAGCACCCGGGCAGGAGCCTCTAACTATGGCTACACCTTC
J: TRBJ1-2
V: TRBV6-5
size: -
length: 15
D: -

CDR3: CASRGSGIYNEQFF
DNA: TGTGCCAGCCGCGGCAGCGGGATTTACAATGAGCAGTTCTTC
J: TRBJ2-1
V: TRBV6-5
size: once
length: 14
D: TRBD2

CDR3: CASSLGGQMNTEAFF
DNA: TGTGCCAGCAGCTTGGGCGGCCAGATGAACACTGAAGCTTTCTTT
J: TRBJ1-1
V: TRBV7-9
size: -
length: 15
D: -

CDR3: CASSQDPFSGANVLTF
DNA: TGCGCCAGCAGCCAAGATCCCTTCTCTGGGGCCAACGTCCTGACTTTC
J: TRBJ2-6
V: TRBV4-1
size: few
length: 16
D: -

CDR3: CSAREGEQYF
DNA: TGCAGTGCTAGAGAGGGCGAGCAGTACTTC
J: TRBJ2-7
V: TRBV20-1
size: -
length: 10
D: -

CDR3: CASSLGGGEWDTDTQYF
DNA: TGTGCCAGCAGCTTGGGGGGCGGGGAATGGGACACAGATACGCAGTATTTT
J: TRBJ2-3
V: TRBV5-5
size: -
length: 17
D: -

CDR3: CASSTLAGIQYF
DNA: TGTGCCAGCAGTACACTAGCGGGGATTCAGTATTTT
J: TRBJ2-3
V: TRBV12-3/TRBV12-4
size: -
length: 12
D: TRBD2

CDR3: CASRPSGVRELFF
DNA: TGTGCCAGCAGACCTAGCGGGGTCAGGGAGCTGTTTTTT
J: TRBJ2-2
V: TRBV13
size: -
length: 13
D: TRBD2

CDR3: CASSPTGSGGTGELFF
DNA: TGTGCCAGCTCACCAACTGGAAGCGGAGGGACCGGGGAGCTGTTTTTT
J: TRBJ2-2
V: TRBV18
size: -
length: 16
D: -

CDR3: CASSNRTANYGYTF
DNA: TGTGCCAGCAGCAACCGGACCGCTAACTATGGCTACACCTTC
J: TRBJ1-2
V: TRBV7-8
size: -
length: 14
D: -

CDR3: CAISGANVLTF
DNA: TGTGCCATCTCTGGGGCCAACGTCCTGACTTTC
J: TRBJ2-6
V: TRBV10-3
size: -
length: 11
D: -

CDR3: CASTPGGGDQPQHF
DNA: TGTGCCAGCACCCCGGGGGGAGGGGATCAGCCCCAGCATTTT
J: TRBJ1-5
V: TRBV6-2/TRBV6-3
size: -
length: 14
D: -

CDR3: CASSIRQGDYTF
DNA: TGTGCCAGTAGTATACGTCAGGGTGACTACACCTTC
J: TRBJ1-2
V: TRBV19
size: -
length: 12
D: -

CDR3: CVSRSGGTAFF
DNA: TGTGTCAGCAGGTCAGGGGGTACAGCTTTCTTT
J: TRBJ1-1
V: TRBV3-1/TRBV3-2
size: once
length: 11
D: TRBD1

CDR3: CASRTDLNTEAFF
DNA: TGTGCCAGCAGGACAGACTTGAACACTGAAGCTTTCTTT
J: TRBJ1-1
V: TRBV27
size: -
length: 13
D: -

CDR3: CASSLDRGQVNQPQHF
DNA: TGTGCCAGCAGCTTGGACAGGGGGCAGGTCAATCAGCCCCAGCATTTT
J: TRBJ1-5
V: TRBV5-8
size: -
length: 16
D: TRBD1

CDR3: CASSVYHSSGNTIYF
DNA: TGTGCCAGCAGCGTATACCACAGCTCTGGAAACACCATATATTTT
J: TRBJ1-3
V: TRBV9
size: -
length: 15
D: -

CDR3: CASIKPLGTPNTGELFF
DNA: TGTGCCAGCATCAAACCCCTCGGGACCCCAAACACCGGGGAGCTGTTTTTT
J: TRBJ2-2
V: TRBV7-9
size: -
length: 17
D: -

CDR3: CASSYFVSGSNQPQHF
DNA: TGTGCCAGCAGTTACTTTGTATCAGGGAGCAATCAGCCCCAGCATTTT
J: TRBJ1-5
V: TRBV6-6
size: -
length: 16
D: -

CDR3: CTWSRTDRRSGNTIYF
DNA: TGTACCTGGAGTCGCACTGACAGACGATCTGGAAACACCATATATTTT
J: TRBJ1-3
V: TRBV30
size: -
length: 16
D: -

CDR3: CASSLGRADAEQFF
DNA: TGCGCCAGCAGCTTGGGCAGGGCAGACGCTGAGCAGTTCTTC
J: TRBJ2-1
V: TRBV5-1
size: -
length: 14
D: -

CDR3: CASSLWTGDGYTF
DNA: TGTGCCAGCAGCCTGTGGACAGGGGATGGCTACACCTTC
J: TRBJ1-2
V: TRBV5-4
size: -
length: 13
D: TRBD1

CDR3: CASSIARTSGVNNQPQHF
DNA: TGTGCCAGTAGTATAGCCCGGACCTCCGGGGTGAACAATCAGCCCCAGCATTTT
J: TRBJ1-5
V: TRBV19
size: -
length: 18
D: -

CDR3: CASSESLAGKETQYF
DNA: TGCGCCAGCAGTGAGTCATTGGCCGGGAAAGAGACCCAGTACTTC
J: TRBJ2-5
V: TRBV10-1
size: -
length: 15
D: -

CDR3: CASSLRGAGQPQHF
DNA: TGTGCCAGCAGCCTCCGGGGGGCAGGACAGCCCCAGCATTTT
J: TRBJ1-5
V: TRBV14
size: -
length: 14
D: -

CDR3: CASSLPPSNQPQHF
DNA: TGTGCCAGCAGTCTTCCACCCAGCAATCAGCCCCAGCATTTT
J: TRBJ1-5
V: TRBV6-2/TRBV6-3
size: once
length: 14
D: -

CDR3: CASSLRLAGTDTQYF
DNA: TGTGCCAGCAGTTTACGACTAGCGGGCACAGATACGCAGTATTTT
J: TRBJ2-3
V: TRBV28
size: -
length: 15
D: TRBD2

CDR3: CATGPGVGYQPQHF
DNA: TGTGCCACCGGTCCAGGGGTCGGGTATCAGCCCCAGCATTTT
J: TRBJ1-5
V: TRBV24-1
size: -
length: 14
D: -

CDR3: CASSDLRRGGANVLTF
DNA: TGTGCCAGTAGCGACTTAAGGAGAGGTGGGGCCAACGTCCTGACTTTC
J: TRBJ2-6
V: TRBV19
size: -
length: 16
D: -

CDR3: CATSDRFRLYF
DNA: TGTGCCACCTCGGACCGCTTCCGGCTGTACTTC
J: TRBJ2-7
V: TRBV19
size: few
length: 11
D: -

CDR3: CASTSSLAGGYEQYF
DNA: TGCGCCAGCACCAGCAGTCTAGCGGGGGGCTACGAGCAGTACTTC
J: TRBJ2-7
V: TRBV4-3
size: few
length: 15
D: TRBD2

CDR3: CASSRTGRVGYTF
DNA: TGTGCCAGCAGTAGAACAGGGAGGGTTGGCTACACCTTC
J: TRBJ1-2
V: TRBV7-2
size: once
length: 13
D: -

CDR3: CSVGTRTGGLGNEQFF
DNA: TGCAGCGTTGGGACCAGGACAGGGGGGCTCGGCAATGAGCAGTTCTTC
J: TRBJ2-1
V: TRBV29-1
size: -
length: 16
D: TRBD1

CDR3: CASSLTDTQYF
DNA: TGTGCCAGCAGTTTAACAGATACGCAGTATTTT
J: TRBJ2-3
V: TRBV6-2/TRBV6-3
size: once
length: 11
D: -

CDR3: CASSLAGGDSGELFF
DNA: TGTGCCAGCAGTTTAGCGGGGGGCGATTCCGGGGAGCTGTTTTTT
J: TRBJ2-2
V: TRBV28
size: -
length: 15
D: TRBD2

CDR3: CASSEGSHTGELFF
DNA: TGTGCCAGCAGTGAGGGATCGCACACCGGGGAGCTGTTTTTT
J: TRBJ2-2
V: TRBV6-4
size: -
length: 14
D: -

CDR3: CASSFGPFGEKLFF
DNA: TGTGCCAGCAGCTTCGGCCCTTTTGGCGAAAAACTGTTTTTT
J: TRBJ1-4
V: TRBV5-6
size: -
length: 14
D: -

CDR3: CASSYGGHEQYF
DNA: TGTGCCAGCAGTTACGGGGGGCACGAGCAGTACTTC
J: TRBJ2-7
V: TRBV6-5
size: -
length: 12
D: -

CDR3: CASSYSGGGYGYTF
DNA: TGTGCCAGCAGTTACTCCGGGGGCGGCTATGGCTACACCTTC
J: TRBJ1-2
V: TRBV6-2/TRBV6-3
size: -
length: 14
D: -

CDR3: CSVLGQLYGYTF
DNA: TGCAGCGTTTTGGGACAGCTCTATGGCTACACCTTC
J: TRBJ1-2
V: TRBV29-1
size: -
length: 12
D: TRBD1

CDR3: CASSYSPGTQYF
DNA: TGTGCCAGCTCGTACAGTCCAGGGACCCAGTACTTC
J: TRBJ2-5
V: TRBV2
size: -
length: 12
D: -

CDR3: CAISESRTETSWYQETQYF
DNA: TGTGCCATCAGTGAGTCCAGGACAGAGACCTCGTGGTACCAAGAGACCCAGTACTTC
J: TRBJ2-5
V: TRBV10-3
size: -
length: 19
D: -

CDR3: CASSPSADTQYF
DNA: TGTGCCAGCAGCCCCTCGGCAGATACGCAGTATTTT
J: TRBJ2-3
V: TRBV7-9
size: -
length: 12
D: -

CDR3: CASSQELALNYNNEQFF
DNA: TGCGCCAGCAGCCAAGAACTAGCGCTAAACTATAACAATGAGCAGTTCTTC
J: TRBJ2-1
V: TRBV4-3
size: few
length: 17
D: TRBD2

CDR3: CASNGGPTYEQYF
DNA: TGTGCCAGCAATGGTGGGCCAACCTACGAGCAGTACTTC
J: TRBJ2-7
V: TRBV18
size: -
length: 13
D: -

CDR3: CASSQRQGNEQYF
DNA: TGCGCCAGCAGCCAACGGCAGGGTAACGAGCAGTACTTC
J: TRBJ2-7
V: TRBV4-1
size: -
length: 13
D: -

CDR3: CASSVAPDIGWTYEQYF
DNA: TGTGCCAGCAGCGTAGCTCCGGACATTGGGTGGACCTACGAGCAGTACTTC
J: TRBJ2-7
V: TRBV9
size: -
length: 17
D: -

CDR3: CASSRGQAAGELFF
DNA: TGCGCCAGCAGCCGCGGGCAGGCAGCCGGGGAGCTGTTTTTT
J: TRBJ2-2
V: TRBV4-1
size: -
length: 14
D: -

CDR3: CASTRDNPEKLFF
DNA: TGTGCCAGCACACGGGACAATCCTGAAAAACTGTTTTTT
J: TRBJ1-4
V: TRBV2
size: few
length: 13
D: -

CDR3: CASSVLGQNTEAFF
DNA: TGTGCCAGCAGCGTATTAGGGCAGAACACTGAAGCTTTCTTT
J: TRBJ1-1
V: TRBV9
size: -
length: 14
D: -

CDR3: CASSLRGSGNTIYF
DNA: TGTGCCAGCAGCTTACGGGGCTCTGGAAACACCATATATTTT
J: TRBJ1-3
V: TRBV7-8
size: -
length: 14
D: -

CDR3: CTTSGEPGPNTGELFF
DNA: TGTACCACCAGTGGGGAGCCGGGGCCGAACACCGGGGAGCTGTTTTTT
J: TRBJ2-2
V: TRBV15
size: -
length: 16
D: -

CDR3: CASSQDGRGSGTQYF
DNA: TGCGCCAGCAGCCAAGACGGACGGGGGAGCGGGACCCAGTACTTC
J: TRBJ2-5
V: TRBV4-3
size: -
length: 15
D: -

CDR3: CASSIEDTQYF
DNA: TGTGCCAGCAGTATAGAAGATACGCAGTATTTT
J: TRBJ2-3
V: TRBV7-9
size: -
length: 11
D: -

CDR3: CSVDGTGPGGYTF
DNA: TGCAGCGTTGACGGTACAGGGCCAGGTGGCTACACCTTC
J: TRBJ1-2
V: TRBV29-1
size: -
length: 13
D: -

CDR3: CASSYGGVPETQYF
DNA: TGTGCCAGCAGTTACGGGGGGGTCCCAGAGACCCAGTACTTC
J: TRBJ2-5
V: TRBV6-5
size: -
length: 14
D: TRBD2